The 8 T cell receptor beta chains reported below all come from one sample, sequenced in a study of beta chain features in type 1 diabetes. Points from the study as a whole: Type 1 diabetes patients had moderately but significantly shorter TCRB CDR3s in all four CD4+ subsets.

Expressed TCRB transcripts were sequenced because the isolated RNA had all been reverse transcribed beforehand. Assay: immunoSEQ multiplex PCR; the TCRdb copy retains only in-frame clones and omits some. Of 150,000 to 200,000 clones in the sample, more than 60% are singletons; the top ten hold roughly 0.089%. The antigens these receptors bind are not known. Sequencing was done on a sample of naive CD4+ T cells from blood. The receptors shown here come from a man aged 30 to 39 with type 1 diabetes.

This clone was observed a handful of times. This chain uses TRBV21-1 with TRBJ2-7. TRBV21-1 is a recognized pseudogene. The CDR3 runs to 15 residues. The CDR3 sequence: CASSKALWDDDEQYF. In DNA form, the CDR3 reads TGTGCCAGCAGCAAAGCGCTTTGGGACGACGACGAGCAGTACTTC.

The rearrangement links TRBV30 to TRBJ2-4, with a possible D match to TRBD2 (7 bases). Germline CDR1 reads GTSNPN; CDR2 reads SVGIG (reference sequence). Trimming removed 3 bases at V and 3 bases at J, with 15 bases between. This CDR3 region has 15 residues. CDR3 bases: TGTGCCTGGAGCGGAAACAGGGAGGGCAAAAACATTCAGTACTTC. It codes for CAWSGNREGKNIQYF.

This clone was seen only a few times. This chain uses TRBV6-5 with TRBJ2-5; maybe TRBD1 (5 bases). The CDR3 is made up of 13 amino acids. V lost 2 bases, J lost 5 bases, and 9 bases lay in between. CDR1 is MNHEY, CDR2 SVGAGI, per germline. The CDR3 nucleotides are TGTGCCAGCAGTTACCAGGGATGGGAGACCCAGTACTTC. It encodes CASSYQGWETQYF.

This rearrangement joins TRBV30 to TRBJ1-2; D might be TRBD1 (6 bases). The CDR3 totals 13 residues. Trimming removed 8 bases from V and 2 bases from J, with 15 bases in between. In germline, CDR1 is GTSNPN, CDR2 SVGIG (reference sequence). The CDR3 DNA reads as TGTGCCCTCGATACGCAGGGGAACTATGGCTACACCTTC. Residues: CALDTQGNYGYTF. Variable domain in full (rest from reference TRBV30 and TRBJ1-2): SQTIHQWPATLVQPVGSPLSLECTVEGTSNPNLYWYRQAAGRGLQLLFYSVGIGQISSEVPQNLSASRPQDRQFILSSKKLLLSDSGFYLCALDTQGNYGYTFGSGTRLTVV.

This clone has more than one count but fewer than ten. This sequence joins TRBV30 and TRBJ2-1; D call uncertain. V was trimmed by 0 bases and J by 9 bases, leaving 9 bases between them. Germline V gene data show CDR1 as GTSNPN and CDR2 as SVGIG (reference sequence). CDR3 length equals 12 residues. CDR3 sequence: CAWSVQGFEQFF. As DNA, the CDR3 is TGTGCCTGGAGTGTACAAGGGTTTGAGCAGTTCTTC.

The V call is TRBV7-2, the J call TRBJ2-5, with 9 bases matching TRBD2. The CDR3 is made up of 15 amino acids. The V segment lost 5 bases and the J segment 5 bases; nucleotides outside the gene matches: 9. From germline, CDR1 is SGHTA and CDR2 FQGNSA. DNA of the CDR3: TGTGCCAGCAGCCAACTCGCGGGGGGGCCGGAGACCCAGTACTTC. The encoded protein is CASSQLAGGPETQYF.

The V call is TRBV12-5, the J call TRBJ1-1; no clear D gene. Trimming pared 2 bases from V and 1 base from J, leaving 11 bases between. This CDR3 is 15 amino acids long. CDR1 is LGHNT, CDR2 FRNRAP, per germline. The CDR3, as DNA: TGTGCTAGTGGTTTGCCCTCCAATGGGAACACTGAAGCTTTCTTT. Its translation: CASGLPSNGNTEAFF.

The CDR3 DNA reads TGTGCCAGCAGCTCTTACAGAGCCCAAGCCAAAAACATTCAGTACTTC. Amino acids: CASSSYRAQAKNIQYF. V usage is TRBV7-9 and J usage is TRBJ2-4; no clear D. The V and J ends lost 4 bases and 0 bases respectively, with 13 bases between them. The CDR3 runs to 16 residues. Germline loops: CDR1 SEHNR, CDR2 FQNEAQ (reference sequence).